Following are 14 T cell receptor beta chains from one sample sequenced in a study of cytomegalovirus exposure and HLA in healthy donors. PCR used 60 Vbeta primers and 13 Jbeta primers. Profiled with immunoSEQ multiplex PCR; TCRdb holds only in-frame clones, not every one. The data contain about 110,000 clones, just under 80% of them singletons. Sequencing was performed on PBMCs. These receptors were obtained from a man aged 30 to 39 in good health and CMV-seronegative.

The gene calls are TRBV2 and TRBJ2-3; 14 bases fit TRBD2. The CDR3 runs 17 residues. In germline, CDR1 is SNHLY, CDR2 FYNNEI. With V trimmed by 8 bases and J by 5 bases, 12 bases remained unmatched. The CDR3 bases are TGTGCCAGCGGGGTCCTGACTAGCGGGGGGGCGGGAGATACGCAGTATTTT. It translates to CASGVLTSGGAGDTQYF.

This clone was counted only a few times. V and J are TRBV30 and TRBJ2-1, with 8 nucleotides matching TRBD2. Looked up from germline, CDR1 is GTSNPN and CDR2 is SVGIG (reference sequence). With V trimmed by 5 bases and J by 7 bases, 4 bases remained unmatched. The CDR3 is 12 amino acids. CDR3 protein: CAWGTRHNEQFF. The DNA for the CDR3 is TGTGCCTGGGGGACTAGACATAATGAGCAGTTCTTC.

The chain employs TRBV12-5 and TRBJ2-3, with D perhaps TRBD2 (5 bases). The length of the CDR3 is 14 residues. Germline assignment: CDR1 LGHNT and CDR2 FRNRAP. The V gene lost 5 bases and the J gene lost 3 bases, with 12 bases spanning the gap. CDR3 bases: TGTGCTAGTGGTCCCGGACTGGAGACAGATACGCAGTATTTT. Amino acids: CASGPGLETDTQYF.

This clone was detected a few times. The sample has other DNA sequences that encode this CDR3 too. As DNA, the CDR3 is TGTGCCAGCAGTTCACAGGGGGCGCGGACTGAAGCTTTCTTT. The encoded protein is CASSSQGARTEAFF. The V gene is TRBV6-5, the J gene TRBJ1-1, with TRBD1 matching over 9 bases. In germline, CDR1 is MNHEY, CDR2 SVGAGI. The CDR3 is 14 residues long. V lost 4 bases to trimming and J lost 5 bases; unmatched junction nucleotides: 5.

The rearrangement uses TRBV11-2 and TRBJ1-2; weak D call: TRBD1 (6 bases). Per germline, CDR1 SGHAT and CDR2 FQNNGV. V lost 1 base, J lost 9 bases, and 12 bases lay in between. This CDR3 has 13 amino acids. The CDR3 coding sequence is TGTGCCAGCAGCTTAGTAAGAGACAGGAGCTACACCTTC. Protein sequence: CASSLVRDRSYTF.

The chain is built from TRBV18 and TRBJ1-1; D gene ambiguous. The CDR3 runs to 15 residues. V was shortened by 6 bases and J by 3 bases, with 17 bases between the two germline ends. Per germline, CDR1 KGHSH and CDR2 LQKENI. The CDR3 sequence is CASSPRPPPDTEAFF. The CDR3 coding sequence is TGTGCCAGCTCCCCTCGTCCCCCTCCGGACACTGAAGCTTTCTTT. Full variable domain (remainder filled in from reference TRBV18 and TRBJ1-1): NAGVMQNPRHLVRRRGQEARLRCSPMKGHSHVYWYRQLPEEGLKFMVYLQKENIIDESGMPKERFSAEFPKEGPSILRIQQVVRGDSAAYFCASSPRPPPDTEAFFGQGTRLTVV.

In its sample, this clone was seen a few times. The CDR3 sequence: CASSFNNEQFF. The CDR3 DNA is TGTGCCAGCAGCTTTAACAATGAGCAGTTCTTC. The J gene is TRBJ2-1, the V gene TRBV7-2; D gene ambiguous. The CDR3 loop spans 11 amino acids. The germline CDR1 and CDR2 sequences are SGHTA and FQGNSA. Trimming removed 3 bases from V and 5 bases from J, with 2 bases in between.

This clone occurred a few times. The chain carries TRBV5-5 and TRBJ1-6; 8 bases line up with TRBD1. CDR1 and CDR2 (germline): SGHKS, YYEKEE (reference sequence). CDR3 size: 15 residues. V lost 0 bases, J lost 10 bases, and 6 bases stayed unmatched. CDR3 DNA sequence: TGTGCCAGCAGCTTGGGACAGGGGCTCGGATCACCCCTCCACTTT. Translated, it gives CASSLGQGLGSPLHF.

There are a few counts of this clone. Here the CDR3 reads CAFRLAGTGELFF. The DNA for the CDR3 is TGTGCCTTTAGGCTAGCGGGAACCGGGGAGCTGTTTTTT. The chain links TRBV30 to TRBJ2-2, with TRBD2 matching over 9 bases. Per germline, CDR1 GTSNPN and CDR2 SVGIG (reference sequence). The CDR3 is made up of 13 amino acids. V shed 7 bases, J shed 5 bases, and the junction held 5 bases outside the gene matches.

DNA for the CDR3: TGTGCCAGCAGCTCCATGGGGGCGGCAGGGGCCCTTGAAGCTTTCTTT. It is translated as CASSSMGAAGALEAFF. The rearrangement uses TRBV7-8 and TRBJ1-1; D perhaps matches TRBD1 (6 bases). Germline-derived CDR1 and CDR2 are SGHVS and FQNEAQ. Deletions cut 4 bases from V and 7 bases from J, with 22 bases between. This CDR3 has 16 residues.

This clone was found a few times. The chain carries TRBV29-1 and TRBJ1-2; D gene unclear. This CDR3 has 13 residues. V was clipped by 6 bases and J by 3 bases, with 14 bases between them. CDR1 SQVTM and CDR2 ANQGSEA come from the germline V gene. The CDR3 bases are TGCAGCGTCTTGAATGAGGTGGACTATGGCTACACCTTC. Translation gives CSVLNEVDYGYTF. Together with reference TRBV29-1 and TRBJ1-2, the CDR3 gives the full variable domain: SAVISQKPSRDICQRGTSLTIQCQVDSQVTMMFWYRQQPGQSLTLIATANQGSEATYESGFVIDKFPISRPNLTFSTLTVSNMSPEDSSIYLCSVLNEVDYGYTFGSGTRLTVV.

The chain combines TRBV7-8 with TRBJ2-7, with D perhaps matching TRBD1 (6 bases). CDR1 and CDR2 from the germline V gene are SGHVS and FQNEAQ. The V end was cut by 5 bases, the J end by 7 bases, with 12 bases between. The CDR3 contains 12 residues. For the CDR3, the DNA is TGTGCCAGCAGCCAGGCGCAGGGGGAGCAGTACTTC. Encoded protein: CASSQAQGEQYF.

Of note for this clone: Other DNA sequences within the sample encode an identical CDR3. The rearrangement joins TRBV10-2 to TRBJ1-1; perhaps TRBD1 as D (6 bases). Germline V gene lookup returns CDR1 WSHSY and CDR2 SAAADI. The CDR3 contains 13 residues. The ends were cut back, 3 bases at V and 4 bases at J, with 9 bases in the middle. The CDR3 region is CASSEQGGTEAFF. CDR3 in DNA: TGCGCCAGCAGTGAACAGGGCGGCACTGAAGCTTTCTTT.

V is TRBV7-6 and J is TRBJ2-3; 12 positions agree with TRBD1. In germline, CDR1 is SGHVS, CDR2 FNYEAQ. The CDR3 totals 18 residues. The V gene end was trimmed by 5 bases and the J gene end by 1 base; junction bases not matched to a gene: 10. This CDR3 is CASSGDRGHRSGTDTQYF. DNA of the CDR3: TGTGCCAGCAGCGGGGACAGGGGGCATAGAAGTGGCACAGATACGCAGTATTTT.